This T cell receptor beta chain was recorded in a study of OX40 agonist ivuxolimab in advanced cancers. Turning to the study itself: The study enrolled dose-escalation patients with hepatocellular carcinoma, melanoma, renal cell or head and neck cancer. One hepatocellular carcinoma and a couple of cutaneous melanoma patients partially responded. The study's findings and limits: More expanded clones were seen, on average, in CD8+ T cells than in CD4+. At doses 0.1 to 3.0 mg/kg, CD4+ and CD8+ clones expanded.

In this sample, this clone turned up a few times. As yet, its antigen is unknown. TCRdb's table, derived via immunoSEQ multiplex PCR, lists solely in-frame clones and lacks some. Of over 85,000 clones listed, approximately 90% are singletons. Trimming removed 6 bases from V and 9 bases from J, with 6 bases in between. The CDR3 totals 10 residues. The germline V gene encodes CDR1 SNHLY and CDR2 FYNNEI. The receptor comes from an adult with an advanced solid tumor such as melanoma, head and neck, liver or kidney cancer. The chain combines TRBV2 with TRBJ1-5; D is ambiguous. Sequences were derived from CD4+ or CD8+ T cells sorted from blood, sampled in a trial of the OX40 agonist ivuxolimab. The CDR3 DNA follows: TGTGCCAGCAGCGCCCGGCCCCAGCATTTT. Its translation is CASSARPQHF.